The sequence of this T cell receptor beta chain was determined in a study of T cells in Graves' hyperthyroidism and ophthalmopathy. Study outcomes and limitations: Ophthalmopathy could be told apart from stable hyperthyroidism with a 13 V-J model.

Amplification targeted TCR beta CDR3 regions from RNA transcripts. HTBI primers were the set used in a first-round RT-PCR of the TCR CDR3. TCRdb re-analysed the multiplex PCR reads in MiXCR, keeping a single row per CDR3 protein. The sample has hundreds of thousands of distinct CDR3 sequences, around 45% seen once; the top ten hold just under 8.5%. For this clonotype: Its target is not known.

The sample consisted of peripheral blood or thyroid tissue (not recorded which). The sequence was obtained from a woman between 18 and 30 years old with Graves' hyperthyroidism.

The CDR3 nucleotides read TGTGCCAGCCTACGGGGCTATGGCTACACCTTC. It encodes CASLRGYGYTF. J is TRBJ1-2 and V is TRBV6-1; D call uncertain. This CDR3 is built from 11 residues. CDR1 and CDR2 (germline): MNHNS, SASEGT. Trimming stripped 8 bases from V and 4 bases from J, with 8 bases between.